Listed here is a single T cell receptor (beta chain). Its antigen target is currently unknown. Base qualities are not at hand, and no much larger clone is one base apart. The CDR3 runs 15 amino acids, cysteine and phenylalanine included. The DNA shown is the 45-base CDR3, in frame from base 1. Trimming accounts for 2 bases at V and 5 bases at J, while the number of junction bases matched to no gene is 6. CDR1 and CDR2, looked up from the germline V gene, are SGHRS and YFSETQ. The data were obtained in a study of blood T cell repertoires in COVID-19 (TCRdb year 2020). Some background on the complete study: Samples from collaborators originated in the United States, Italy and Spain and spanned both the acute and convalescent phases of COVID-19. The prospective study material was composed of cDNA or gDNA derived from T cells, B-cell-depleted T cells, or PBMCs. Deeply sampled blood TCRbeta repertoires from subjects exposed to, actively infected with, or recovered from COVID-19 were included in the dataset. The repertoires were released in a freely available public database intended as a resource for research on the immune response to SARS-CoV-2. The samples were drawn from two sources: the first 160 participants of the ongoing ImmuneRACE study, and about 1,300 subjects contributed by 6 global collaborators. The sample metadata nearly always contained a de-identified subject ID, COVID-19 status, age in years and sex. HLA class I and class II types, where available, came from metadata supplied by the sample provider rather than from assay-based typing. What the work shows at the level of the full study, not this receptor alone: The quantity of clinical and demographic metadata differed by source and by participant and was supplied without curation.

Each collaborating institution followed its own protocols to collect whole blood in K2EDTA tubes. For TCRbeta analysis, collaborator samples were shipped as frozen whole blood, as isolated PBMCs, or as DNA extracted from either sample type. TCRbeta CDR3 regions were amplified from genomic DNA by means of the immunoSEQ Assay, a bias-controlled multiplex PCR. Turning to the authors' computational methods: Nucleated cell counts per sample were estimated from amplification of reference gene primers within the assay. To quantify the absolute abundance of each unique TCRbeta CDR3 rearrangement, sequence reads were collapsed and filtered. For each sample, productive Simpson clonality was calculated as the square root of Simpson's diversity index over productive rearrangements. This is the immuneACCESS table as TCRdb keeps it, with only in-frame sequences that have V and J called. A part of the clones is gone; compared with another copy, unresolved V genes explain less than half, and the rest is unexplained. V and J calls and clone size are those listed in that table; D and trimming were worked out from the DNA. This sample is represented by about 190,000 clones; about 81% of them were singletons. The leading ten clones occupy approximately 15% of the sample.

The sequencing input was peripheral blood. The chain couples TRBV5-1 to TRBJ2-5; TRBD1 fits 10 bases in the junction. The receptor was derived from a man aged 25-45 years with active or convalescent COVID-19. In nucleotides, the sequence is TGCGCCAGCAGCTTATTGACAGGGGGCTTTGAGACCCAGTACTTC. The encoded protein is CASSLLTGGFETQYF.